The present T cell receptor (beta chain) was sequenced within a study of blood T cell repertoires in COVID-19. Study-level background: Samples taken during acute and convalescent COVID-19 were collected in the United States, Italy and Spain. The cDNA or gDNA used as material had been derived from T cells, B-cell-depleted T cells, or PBMCs.

The CDR3 covers 18 residues. Germline CDR1 is SGHAT and CDR2 is FQNNGV. V was pared by 0 bases and J by 0 bases, with 3 bases of the junction left unmatched. Study processing details: The assay estimated nucleated cells by amplifying reference gene primers. Using immunoSEQ multiplex PCR, the repertoire was profiled, and TCRdb retains in-frame clones only, with some absent. The V and J calls and the clone size are those of that table, but D and trimming were determined from the DNA. The data hold approximately 190,000 clones, with about 81% observed a single time. The source material was peripheral blood. This sequence originates from a man between 25 and 39 years old with active or convalescent COVID-19. The chain employs TRBV11-2 and TRBJ1-6; 9 nucleotides match TRBD1. CDR3 DNA: TGTGCCAGCAGCTTAGATGGACAGGGGAGCTCCTATAATTCACCCCTCCACTTT. It yields the protein CASSLDGQGSSYNSPLHF.